This is a list of T cell receptor beta chains from one sample in a study of T cell repertoires in ileal Crohn's disease. TCRdb's table, derived via immunoSEQ multiplex PCR, lists solely in-frame clones and lacks some. The sample includes almost 15,000 clones, approximately 84% of them seen just once. The specimen sequenced was ileal tissue. The receptors were sampled from an adult with Crohn's disease. Each CDR3 is given with its conserved first and last residue. Each record gives: V gene, CDR3 protein.

V: TRBV29-1
CDR3: CSVGTGTYNEQFF

V: TRBV7-9
CDR3: CASSKGGKATTGELFF

V: TRBV7-3
CDR3: CASSLSGRGYNSPLHF

V: TRBV29-1
CDR3: CSVRGRMNTEAFF

V: TRBV5-1
CDR3: CASSALSHVYLKGYEQYF

V: TRBV5-5
CDR3: CASSLVGGWEQYF

V: TRBV29-1
CDR3: CSVEEWGARTGELFF

V: TRBV20-1
CDR3: CSARARYEQYF

V: TRBV5-4
CDR3: CASSSGTSYEQYF

V: TRBV10-1
CDR3: CASSEIREYTEAFF

V: TRBV27
CDR3: CASSFGGAHGYTF

V: TRBV7-2
CDR3: CASSLVRVGNTEAFF

V: TRBV28
CDR3: CASSPPGDGEQYF

V: TRBV11-2
CDR3: CASSATGFAKNIQYF

V: TRBV7-9
CDR3: CASSSNTGELFF

V: TRBV6-1
CDR3: CASNRQSSYNSPLHF

V: TRBV2
CDR3: CASSEGQVTDTQYF

V: TRBV5-4
CDR3: CASSFEDEQFF

V: TRBV7-4
CDR3: CASSFRMNTEAFF

V: TRBV7-2
CDR3: CASSPSQGAGNTIYF

V: TRBV5-4
CDR3: CASSRRGYQETQYF

V: TRBV19
CDR3: CASSKTTGGRTEAFF

V: TRBV7-2
CDR3: CASSLMEALIYEQYF

V: TRBV9
CDR3: CASSVGLGDNYGYTF

V: TRBV9
CDR3: CASSVGLDTTTYEQYF

V: TRBV7-9
CDR3: CATRVGSDTQYF

V: TRBV30
CDR3: CAWSPQGLHTEAFF

V: TRBV2
CDR3: CASSEYGAGPYGYTF

V: TRBV10-3
CDR3: CATMSGGTEAFF

V: TRBV4-3
CDR3: CASSRDAGGYEQYF

V: TRBV5-4
CDR3: CASSLALAGGQETQYF

V: TRBV18
CDR3: CASSWDSGTEAFF

V: TRBV5-1
CDR3: CASVGGGRASTDTQYF

V: TRBV5-4
CDR3: CASSLEVGSEQYF

V: TRBV4-3
CDR3: CASSQDSLGLYQYF

V: TRBV7-2
CDR3: CASSLAGHNEQFF

V: TRBV19
CDR3: CASSPGDSRSYGYTF

V: TRBV19
CDR3: CASRSSRTGSSYEQYF

V: TRBV30
CDR3: CAWTPGSGREPQHF